The 10 T cell receptor beta chains listed next were all sequenced from one sample in a study of T-cell reconstitution after alpha-beta-depleted transplantation in children. This sample's TCRbeta library carried unique molecular identifier barcodes. TCRdb reprocessed the PCR reads with MiXCR, giving one entry per CDR3 protein. The sample carries 400,000 to 500,000 distinct CDR3 sequences, under 13% recorded once. The sequencing here drew on PBMCs from the stem cell graft donor, taken from the stem cell graft. These receptors were obtained from a human donor who donated a stem cell graft to a child with acute myeloid leukemia.

This clonotype has a handful of counts. The chain couples TRBV7-9 to TRBJ2-2; D unclear. This CDR3 has 14 residues. The V gene's germline CDR1 is SEHNR and CDR2 FQNEAQ (reference sequence). Trimming removed 6 bases from V and 5 bases from J, with 13 bases in between. CDR3 in amino acids: CASSTGVPTGELFF. The CDR3 DNA reads as TGTGCCAGCAGTACCGGAGTACCTACCGGGGAGCTGTTTTTT.

The chain is built from TRBV19 and TRBJ1-1, with D unclear. The CDR3 is 13 residues long. The ends were cut back, 10 bases at V and 0 bases at J, with 12 bases in the middle. Germline values: CDR1 LNHDA, CDR2 SQIVND (reference sequence). The CDR3: CATVTDMNTEAFF. CDR3 sequence (DNA): TGTGCCACGGTGACGGATATGAACACTGAAGCTTTCTTT. Full variable domain (rest looked up from reference TRBV19 and TRBJ1-1): DGGITQSPKYLFRKEGQNVTLSCEQNLNHDAMYWYRQDPGQGLRLIYYSQIVNDFQKGDIAEGYSVSREKKESFPLTVTSAQKNPTAFYLCATVTDMNTEAFFGQGTRLTVV.

The genes are TRBV16 and TRBJ2-1; D is uncertain. This CDR3 region has 14 residues. Germline CDR1 and CDR2: KGHSY and FQNENV. The V and J ends lost 4 bases and 5 bases respectively, with 12 bases between them. The CDR3 sequence: CASSLLTLHNEQFF. Here the CDR3 DNA reads TGTGCCAGCAGCCTACTGACACTCCACAATGAGCAGTTCTTC.

This clonotype was observed a few times. The chain carries TRBV11-2 and TRBJ2-3; TRBD2 matches 8 bases. The CDR3 consists of 17 residues. J gave up 13 bases and V 3 bases, and 21 bases lay outside the gene matches. Germline V gene sequence: CDR1 SGHAT, CDR2 FQNNGV. The CDR3 region is CASSFRHGRAAGGTEYF. CDR3 bases: TGTGCCAGCAGCTTCCGACATGGCAGGGCGGCGGGAGGTACTGAGTATTTT. Looking up the rest from reference TRBV11-2 and TRBJ2-3 gives the full variable domain: EAGVAQSPRYKIIEKRQSVAFWCNPISGHATLYWYQQILGQGPKLLIQFQNNGVVDDSQLPKDRFSAERLKGVDSTLKIQPAKLEDSAVYLCASSFRHGRAAGGTEYFGPGTRLTVL.

In this sample, this clonotype turned up a few times. This chain connects TRBV6-1 to TRBJ2-7; D remains unclear. The CDR3 totals 13 residues. Germline V lookup: CDR1 MNHNS, CDR2 SASEGT. Trimming stripped 2 bases from V and 11 bases from J, with 16 bases between. In nucleotides, the CDR3 is TGTGCCAGCAGTGAATTTATCGACTCGGCGGAGTACGTC. Translating gives CASSEFIDSAEYV.

This clonotype came up a few times. J is TRBJ2-3 and V is TRBV7-8, with 12 bases identical to TRBD2. After removal of 1 base from V and 4 bases from J, the junction contained 12 bases not matched to a gene. CDR1 is SGHVS, CDR2 FQNEAQ, per germline. CDR3 size: 19 residues. The CDR3 is CASSLVRVLTSGSPDTQYF. Written as DNA, the CDR3 is TGTGCCAGCAGCTTAGTCAGGGTACTGACTAGCGGGAGTCCAGATACGCAGTATTTT. Looking up the rest from reference TRBV7-8 and TRBJ2-3 gives the full variable domain: GAGVSQSPRYKVAKRGQDVALRCDPISGHVSLFWYQQALGQGPEFLTYFQNEAQLDKSGLPSDRFFAERPEGSVSTLKIQRTQQEDSAVYLCASSLVRVLTSGSPDTQYFGPGTRLTVL.

V is TRBV20-1 and J is TRBJ2-1; 14 nucleotides agree with TRBD2. The CDR3 totals 14 residues. V was clipped by 6 bases and J by 4 bases; unmatched bases: 2. Germline-derived CDR1 and CDR2 are DFQATT and SNEGSKA (reference sequence). This CDR3 reads CSARTSGGYNEQFF. The CDR3 DNA follows: TGCAGTGCAAGGACTAGCGGGGGGTACAATGAGCAGTTCTTC.

The chain joins TRBV6-5 to TRBJ2-7; TRBD1 or TRBD2 may be the D gene (5 bases each). This CDR3 has 16 residues. V gave up 0 bases and J gave up 2 bases, with 14 bases separating them. CDR1 is MNHEY and CDR2 is SVGAGI in the germline V gene. This CDR3 is CASSYSGDLGAYEQYV. The CDR3 DNA sequence: TGTGCCAGCAGTTACTCGGGGGACCTAGGGGCCTACGAGCAGTACGTC.

The V gene is TRBV9, the J gene TRBJ2-4, with D perhaps TRBD2 (5 bases). This CDR3 has 16 amino acids. The germline CDR1 and CDR2 sequences are SGDLS and YYNGEE. The V end lost 0 bases, the J end lost 2 bases, and 12 bases lay between the germline ends. The CDR3 sequence: CASSVDGILSKNIQYF. The CDR3 coding sequence is TGTGCCAGCAGCGTAGACGGGATTCTATCCAAAAACATTCAGTACTTC.

This clonotype was seen more than once but under ten times. The V call is TRBV7-8, the J call TRBJ2-1; 13 bases match TRBD2. Germline loops: CDR1 SGHVS, CDR2 FQNEAQ. The CDR3 covers 14 residues. After removal of 5 bases from V and 12 bases from J, the junction contained 7 bases not matched to a gene. This CDR3 reads CASSARRLAGGQFF. CDR3 sequence (DNA): TGTGCCAGCAGCGCCCGCCGACTAGCGGGGGGGCAGTTCTTC.